This TCR beta chain comes out of a study of blood T cell repertoires in COVID-19 (dated by TCRdb to 2019 to 2021). Regarding the study in general: Samples covering the acute and convalescent phases of COVID-19 were provided by collaborators in the United States, Italy and Spain. The prospective study material was composed of cDNA or gDNA derived from T cells, B-cell-depleted T cells, or PBMCs. The dataset comprised deeply sampled blood TCRbeta repertoires from subjects exposed to, actively infected with, or recovered from COVID-19. The repertoires were released in a freely available public database intended as a resource for research on the immune response to SARS-CoV-2. The samples were drawn from the first 160 participants of the ongoing ImmuneRACE study and from about 1,200 subjects provided by 6 global collaborators. The sample metadata nearly always contained a de-identified subject ID, COVID-19 status, age in years and sex. Where HLA class I and class II types were available, the types were taken from metadata supplied by the sample provider, not from assay-based typing.

The germline V gene gives CDR1 as MNHEY and CDR2 as SVGAGI. From its cysteine to its phenylalanine, the CDR3 spans 14 amino acids. This entry keeps only the CDR3 DNA: 42 bases, framed from base 1. V is pared back by 0 bases and J by 7 bases, with 12 bases lying between the germline termini. On this clone: What this receptor recognizes is not known. The input lacks base qualities; no much larger clone sits a single base away.

Study-level results and caveats: The amount of clinical and demographic metadata varied by source and participant and was provided uncurated.

The collaborating institutions used their own protocols to collect whole blood in K2EDTA tubes. For TCRbeta analysis, collaborator samples were shipped as frozen whole blood, as isolated PBMCs, or as DNA extracted from either sample type. TCRbeta CDR3 regions were amplified from genomic DNA using the immunoSEQ Assay, a bias-controlled multiplex PCR. The original methods were these. Within the assay, amplification of reference gene primers was used to estimate how many nucleated cells each sample contained. To quantify the absolute abundance of each unique TCRbeta CDR3 rearrangement, sequence reads were collapsed and filtered. For each sample, productive Simpson clonality was calculated as the square root of Simpson's diversity index across productive rearrangements. TCRdb mirrors the immuneACCESS table, restricted to in-frame sequences. Some clones are absent from its copies; in checked studies, under half trace to an unresolved V gene, and the reason for the others is unknown. V, J and clone size derive from that table, while D and trimming were established from the DNA sequence. Counted in this sample were 200,000 to 250,000 clones; 70% to 90% of them appeared once. 5.5% to 7.5% of the sample comes from the top ten.

This sequence was found in a woman in her fifties or sixties with active or convalescent COVID-19. The V and J genes are TRBV6-5 and TRBJ1-1, with the D gene too uncertain to name. Source material: peripheral blood. The DNA is as follows: TGTGCCAGCAGTTACTCGAGGAGGAGCGGTGAAGCTTTCTTT. Translated, it reads CASSYSRRSGEAFF.